The entry that follows covers one T cell receptor beta chain sequence. Its antigen is not known. MiXCR, run by TCRdb on the 5' RACE reads, gives a single entry per CDR3 protein. The sample lists about 170,000 distinct CDR3 sequences, 11% occurring once. This CDR3 spans 15 amino acids. Per germline, CDR1 SGHTA and CDR2 FQGNSA. The V and J ends lost 1 base and 6 bases respectively, with 15 bases between them. This entry belongs to a study of T cells after yellow fever vaccination. Looking at the study overall: SMART-Seq v4 Ultra Low Input served to prepare low-cell-number fractions. Findings and limits, study-wide: From the bulk population, abundant clonotypes could contaminate and appear within FACS-sorted repertoires.

The clonotype was recovered from a man between 18 and 29 years old who received the YFV17D yellow fever vaccine. This chain connects TRBV7-2 to TRBJ1-2; the D gene is possibly TRBD1 (5 bases). The sample was CD8+ T cells sorted from PBMCs, taken 15 days after the yellow fever booster vaccination. CDR3 nucleotides: TGTGCCAGCAGCTTAGTCCCGCTCAGAGGGGATGGCTACACCTTC. Its translation is CASSLVPLRGDGYTF.